Below are 19 T cell receptor beta chains sequenced from a single sample in a study of blood T cell repertoires in COVID-19. Sequencing was performed with immunoSEQ multiplex PCR; in TCRdb, only in-frame clones are kept and a portion is missing. This table holds about 250,000 clones, about 84% found once. Sequencing was performed on peripheral blood. All receptors come from an elderly woman with COVID-19, enrolled during active disease.

The V and J genes are TRBV27 and TRBJ2-2; D gene uncertain. In germline, CDR1 is MNHEY, CDR2 SMNVEV (reference sequence). V lost 8 bases and J 5 bases, leaving 9 bases between the germline ends. This CDR3 is 12 amino acids long. The CDR3 region is CASLTRTGELFF. The CDR3 region has the DNA TGTGCCAGCCTTACTCGTACCGGGGAGCTGTTTTTT.

V usage is TRBV29-1 and J usage is TRBJ1-2; no clear D gene. The CDR3 is made up of 14 amino acids. Germline CDR1 SQVTM, CDR2 ANQGSEA. V was cut by 0 bases and J by 2 bases, with 10 bases left in between. The CDR3 loop is CSVEDEQPNYGYTF. The DNA for the CDR3 is TGCAGCGTTGAAGACGAACAGCCCAACTATGGCTACACCTTC.

V gene TRBV3-1 (or the pseudogene TRBV3-2) combines with J gene TRBJ1-6, with TRBD1 identical over 7 bases. Trimming at V came to 1 base and at J to 10 bases, leaving 7 bases not matched to a gene. The CDR3 sequence is 15 residues long. From germline, CDR1 is LGHDT and CDR2 YNNKEL (reference sequence). This chain's CDR3 is CASSQVEGARSPLHF. CDR3 DNA sequence: TGTGCCAGCAGCCAAGTCGAGGGGGCCAGGTCACCCCTCCACTTT.

This chain links TRBV6-1 with TRBJ2-5, with D possibly matching TRBD2 (7 bases). Germline assignment: CDR1 MNHNS and CDR2 SASEGT. The length of the CDR3 is 14 residues. Deletions cut 1 base from V and 4 bases from J, with 10 bases between. The CDR3 sequence is CASSEGGGRETQYF. The CDR3, as DNA: TGTGCCAGCAGTGAAGGGGGGGGGCGAGAGACCCAGTACTTC.

This rearrangement joins TRBV7-9 to TRBJ1-6; TRBD1 aligns across 8 bases. Germline V CDR1 and CDR2: SEHNR, FQNEAQ (reference sequence). The trim removed 5 bases at V and 3 bases at J, leaving 6 bases unmatched. There are 16 residues in the CDR3. CDR3 loop: CASSLLTGDYNSPLHF. The CDR3 DNA reads as TGTGCCAGCAGCCTCTTGACAGGGGACTATAATTCACCCCTCCACTTT.

The gene calls are TRBV6-4 and TRBJ1-1, with a tentative D call TRBD1 (6 bases). Looked up from germline, CDR1 is MRHNA and CDR2 is SNTAGT. Trimming removed 2 bases from V and 5 bases from J, with 9 bases in between. The CDR3 sequence is 13 residues long. CDR3 coding DNA: TGTGCCAGCAGTGACACAGGGCGAACTGAAGCTTTCTTT. Translated: CASSDTGRTEAFF.

This chain connects TRBV19 to TRBJ2-1; possible D gene TRBD1, 6 bases. This CDR3 has 12 amino acids. The germline V gene encodes CDR1 LNHDA and CDR2 SQIVND (reference sequence). The V end was cut by 7 bases, the J end by 12 bases, with 16 bases between. This CDR3 is CASILGTGLQFF. The DNA of the CDR3 is TGTGCCAGTATCTTGGGAACAGGGTTGCAGTTCTTC.

This rearrangement joins TRBV6-5 to TRBJ1-2; the match to TRBD1 covers 9 bases. V was clipped by 6 bases and J by 7 bases; unmatched bases: 12. The CDR3 totals 15 residues. Germline V gene lookup returns CDR1 MNHEY and CDR2 SVGAGI. Here the CDR3 DNA reads TGTGCCAGCAGCCTCTCCGGGACAGGGTTCTCTGGCTACACCTTC. It yields the protein CASSLSGTGFSGYTF.

The chain recombines TRBV6-6 with TRBJ1-1; TRBD1 might be the D (5 bases). CDR3 length: 13 residues. V shed 0 bases and J shed 3 bases, with 5 bases lying between them. Germline CDR1 MNHNY, CDR2 SVGAGI (reference sequence). The CDR3 region is CASSYSTDTEAFF. As DNA, the CDR3 is TGTGCCAGCAGTTACTCGACAGACACTGAAGCTTTCTTT.

This chain uses TRBV27 with TRBJ2-7; D is possibly TRBD2 (5 bases). V lost 0 bases and J 5 bases, leaving 11 bases between the germline ends. CDR1 and CDR2 (germline): MNHEY, SMNVEV (reference sequence). This CDR3 spans 14 amino acids. This CDR3 reads CASSLSGKRHEQYF. CDR3 sequence (DNA): TGTGCCAGCAGTTTATCCGGGAAGCGGCACGAGCAGTACTTC.

The J gene is TRBJ1-2, the V gene TRBV28; tentatively, D is TRBD1 (6 bases). The germline V gene has CDR1 MDHEN and CDR2 SYDVKM. The CDR3 loop spans 14 amino acids. V lost 5 bases to trimming and J lost 4 bases, with 14 bases between them. This CDR3 is CASSADGQFYGYTF. The CDR3, as DNA: TGTGCCAGCAGTGCCGACGGACAGTTCTATGGCTACACCTTC.

A single count supports this clone. The chain recombines TRBV12-3 or TRBV12-4 with TRBJ1-2; 7 nucleotides line up with TRBD1. With 6 bases clipped from V and 4 bases from J, the junction kept 5 bases outside the gene matches. The CDR3 sequence is 13 residues long. CDR3 sequence reads: CASRGTGAYGYTF. The CDR3 bases are TGTGCCAGCAGGGGTACAGGGGCCTATGGCTACACCTTC.

The chain uses TRBV6-5 and TRBJ1-1; D may be TRBD1 (5 bases). CDR1 MNHEY and CDR2 SVGAGI come from the germline V gene. Trimming removed 5 bases at V and 4 bases at J, with 17 bases between. The CDR3 length is 15 residues. The CDR3 reads CASSQASVGVTEAFF. The CDR3 DNA sequence: TGTGCCAGCAGTCAGGCGTCGGTAGGGGTCACTGAAGCTTTCTTT.

This clone was seen only a few times. This chain links TRBV6-1 with TRBJ1-2; D gene ambiguous. In germline, CDR1 is MNHNS, CDR2 SASEGT. The CDR3 runs 14 residues. V shed 3 bases and J shed 5 bases, with 13 bases lying between them. CDR3 nucleotides: TGTGCCAGCAGTGACCACTCTGCAATTTATGGCTACACCTTC. This gives the protein CASSDHSAIYGYTF.

This clone occurred a few times. The gene calls are TRBV3-1 (or the pseudogene TRBV3-2) and TRBJ2-7, with 9 bases matching TRBD1. The J segment lost 7 bases and the V segment lost 3 bases, leaving 13 bases of the junction unmatched. This CDR3 has 16 residues. Per the germline V gene, CDR1 is LGHDT and CDR2 is YNNKEL (reference sequence). CDR3 region: CASSHTGQGIAGEQYF. DNA of the CDR3: TGTGCCAGCAGCCATACGGGACAGGGCATCGCGGGGGAGCAGTACTTC.

The chain is built from TRBV7-8 and TRBJ2-3, with D possibly TRBD2 on 6 matching bases. CDR3 length: 13 amino acids. Germline V gene sequence: CDR1 SGHVS, CDR2 FQNEAQ. The germline V and J ends were trimmed by 3 bases and 11 bases, with 15 bases remaining between them. The CDR3 sequence: CASSFGREFGQYF. The CDR3 DNA is TGTGCCAGCAGCTTCGGGAGAGAGTTTGGGCAGTATTTT.

The chain employs TRBV30 and TRBJ1-1; TRBD1 is a possible D gene (5 bases). This CDR3 region has 15 residues. The germline V gene has CDR1 GTSNPN and CDR2 SVGIG (reference sequence). Between the trimmed V and J ends, which lost 2 bases and 0 bases, there was a span of 13 bases. The CDR3 bases are TGTGCCTGGAGTTTACTCGGAGGGGTGAACACTGAAGCTTTCTTT. This codes for CAWSLLGGVNTEAFF.

The chain is built from TRBV28 and TRBJ2-1; D gene ambiguous. V lost 6 bases and J 8 bases, leaving 11 bases between the germline ends. CDR3 size: 12 residues. Germline CDR1 and CDR2: MDHEN and SYDVKM. Here the CDR3 DNA reads TGTGCCAGCAGAACCAGGCAGGATGAGCAGTTCTTC. This encodes CASRTRQDEQFF.

The V gene is TRBV3-1 (or the pseudogene TRBV3-2), the J gene TRBJ2-7; D might be TRBD2 (5 bases). CDR3 length equals 13 residues. The V gene lost 4 bases and the J gene lost 7 bases, with 14 bases spanning the gap. Germline CDR1 LGHDT, CDR2 YNNKEL (reference sequence). Here the CDR3 reads CASSPGTRGEQYV. The CDR3 DNA sequence: TGTGCCAGCAGCCCGGGAACTAGAGGGGAGCAGTACGTC.